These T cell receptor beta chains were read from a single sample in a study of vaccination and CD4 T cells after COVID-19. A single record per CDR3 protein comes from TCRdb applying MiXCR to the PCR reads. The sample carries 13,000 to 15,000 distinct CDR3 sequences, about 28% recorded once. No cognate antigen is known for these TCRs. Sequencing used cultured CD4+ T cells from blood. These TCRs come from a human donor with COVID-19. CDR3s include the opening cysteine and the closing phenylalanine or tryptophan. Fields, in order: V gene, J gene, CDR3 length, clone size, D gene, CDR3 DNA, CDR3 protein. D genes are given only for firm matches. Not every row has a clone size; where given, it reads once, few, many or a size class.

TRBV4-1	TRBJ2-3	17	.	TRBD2	TGCGCCAGCAGCTCCCCAGAGGTAGCGGGGAACACAGATACGCAGTATTTT	CASSSPEVAGNTDTQYF
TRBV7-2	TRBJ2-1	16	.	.	TGTGCCAGCACCTCCTCCATTGGGACCGAGCCCAATGAGCAGTTCTTC	CASTSSIGTEPNEQFF
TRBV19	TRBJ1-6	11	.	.	TGTGCCAGTAGTGCCAATTCACCCCTCCACTTT	CASSANSPLHF
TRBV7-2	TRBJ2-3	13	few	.	TGTGCCAGCAGCTTTAGCCAGGGAGATACGCAGTATTTT	CASSFSQGDTQYF
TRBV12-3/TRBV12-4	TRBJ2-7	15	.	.	TGTGCCAGCAGGCGAGGACGGAACGGGGCCAACGAGCAGTACTTC	CASRRGRNGANEQYF
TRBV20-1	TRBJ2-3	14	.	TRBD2	TGCAGTGCTAGCGAGCGGGGGACCACAGATACGCAGTATTTT	CSASERGTTDTQYF
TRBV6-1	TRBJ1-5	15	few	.	TGTGCCAGCAGCAAATACTCCGGGAGCAATCAGCCCCAGCATTTT	CASSKYSGSNQPQHF
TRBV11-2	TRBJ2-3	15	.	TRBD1	TGTGCCAGCAGCCGCCTGGGACAGGTTCGAGATACGCAGTATTTT	CASSRLGQVRDTQYF
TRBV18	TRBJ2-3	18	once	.	TGTGCCAGCTCACCTAACGCCCTAGGGGGGGGATCCACAGATACGCAGTATTTT	CASSPNALGGGSTDTQYF
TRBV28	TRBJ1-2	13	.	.	TGTGCCAGCAGTTTGACAGGACCCTATGGCTACACCTTC	CASSLTGPYGYTF
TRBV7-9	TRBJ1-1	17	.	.	TGTGCCAGCAGCATCATGTTAGGACGCGGCATGAACACTGAAGCTTTCTTT	CASSIMLGRGMNTEAFF
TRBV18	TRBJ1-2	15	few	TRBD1	TGTGCCAGCTCACCAGGGACAGGGGGCGCGAGAGGCTACACCTTC	CASSPGTGGARGYTF
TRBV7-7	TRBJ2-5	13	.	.	TGTGCTAGCAGCTTAGTTGGCGGAGAGACCCAGTACTTC	CASSLVGGETQYF
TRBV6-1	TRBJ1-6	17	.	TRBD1	TGTGCCAGCAGGCGCAAGATGGGACAGGGTAATAACGGCCCCCTCCACTTT	CASRRKMGQGNNGPLHF
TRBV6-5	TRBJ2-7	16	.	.	TGTGCCAGCAGTTACTCGAAGGGACACCGAACCTACGAGCAGTACTTC	CASSYSKGHRTYEQYF
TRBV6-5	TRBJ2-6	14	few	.	TGTGCCAGCAGTTACCCGGGCCGAGGGAGCGTCCTGACTTTC	CASSYPGRGSVLTF
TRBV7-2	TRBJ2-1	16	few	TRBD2	TGTGCCAGCAGCCCCTGGGGCGGGGGGGACTACAATGAGCAGTTCTTC	CASSPWGGGDYNEQFF
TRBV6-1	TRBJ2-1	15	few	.	TGTGCCAGCGTAGGAGGAGCAATATCCTACAATGAGCAGTTCTTC	CASVGGAISYNEQFF
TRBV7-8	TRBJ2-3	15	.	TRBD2	TGTGCCAGCATCCTAGCGGGGGGACCCACAGATACGCAGTATTTT	CASILAGGPTDTQYF
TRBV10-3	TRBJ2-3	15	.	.	TGTGCCATCAGTGAGCCCCGGGTGGGGCCAGATACGCAGTATTTT	CAISEPRVGPDTQYF
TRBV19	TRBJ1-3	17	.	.	TGTGCCAGTAGTATACTCGGGGGTGCCTTCTCTGGAAACACCATATATTTT	CASSILGGAFSGNTIYF
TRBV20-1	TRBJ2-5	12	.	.	TGCAGTGCTATTCAGGGGCAAGAGACCCAGTACTTC	CSAIQGQETQYF
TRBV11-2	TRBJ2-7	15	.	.	TGTGCCAGCAATCCCTTGGGGCGATTATCCTACGAGCAGTACTTC	CASNPLGRLSYEQYF
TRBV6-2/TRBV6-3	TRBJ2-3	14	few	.	TGTGCCAGCAGTTACTCGGAGGCTCAAGGAACGCAGTATTTT	CASSYSEAQGTQYF
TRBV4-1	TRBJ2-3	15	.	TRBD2	TGCGCCAGCAGCCAAGGTCTAGCGGGGACAGATACGCAGTATTTT	CASSQGLAGTDTQYF
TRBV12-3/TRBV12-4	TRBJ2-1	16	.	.	TGTGCCAGCAGTTTAGGGGGGGCTAGGAGGGGAAGTGAGCAGTTCTTC	CASSLGGARRGSEQFF
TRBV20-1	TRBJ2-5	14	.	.	TGCAGTGCTAGAGTAAGGACCCGGGGAGAGACCCAGTACTTC	CSARVRTRGETQYF
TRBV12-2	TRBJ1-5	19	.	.	TGTGCAAGTCGCTTAGTATTAGGGGGGCCCGCGCGAGGCAATCAGCCCCAGCATTTT	CASRLVLGGPARGNQPQHF
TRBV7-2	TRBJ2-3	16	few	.	TGTGCCAGCAGCAAGAGAGCGGGGACACGCACAGATACGCAGTATTTT	CASSKRAGTRTDTQYF
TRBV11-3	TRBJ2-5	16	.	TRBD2	TGTGCCAGCAGCCCGGGACTAGCGGCAACCCAAGAGACCCAGTACTTC	CASSPGLAATQETQYF
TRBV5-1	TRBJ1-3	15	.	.	TGCGCCAGCAGCTTTTCCGGGGACGCAGGAAACACCATATATTTT	CASSFSGDAGNTIYF
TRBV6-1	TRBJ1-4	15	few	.	TGTGCCAGCAGTGTGGAGCAGGGGAAAATCGAAAAACTGTTTTTT	CASSVEQGKIEKLFF
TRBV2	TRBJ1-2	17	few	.	TGTGCCAGCTCAGTGGGGGAGCACATCAGTGGATCCTATGGCTACACCTTC	CASSVGEHISGSYGYTF